Below, one T cell receptor (beta chain) is given with its context. MiXCR was run by TCRdb on the 5' RACE reads, yielding one entry per CDR3 protein. The sample contains around 210,000 distinct CDR3 sequences, around 8.8% of which appear only once. The sample is drawn from a study of T-cell memory formation after mild COVID-19. The TCR comes from a man aged 18 to 30 who had mild COVID-19 (a few samples of this study predate the infection). Cell type and time point are not known. Sequenced input: PBMCs or a T cell subset sorted from them (not recorded which).

CDR3 coding DNA: TGTGCCAGCAGCCTACAGTCCGGGAGGGAAAAACTGTTTTTT. Its protein product is CASSLQSGREKLFF. This chain uses TRBV7-9 with TRBJ1-4; D remains unclear. CDR1 SEHNR and CDR2 FQNEAQ come from the germline V gene (reference sequence). The germline V and J ends were trimmed by 5 bases and 8 bases, with 15 bases remaining between them. The CDR3 runs 14 residues.